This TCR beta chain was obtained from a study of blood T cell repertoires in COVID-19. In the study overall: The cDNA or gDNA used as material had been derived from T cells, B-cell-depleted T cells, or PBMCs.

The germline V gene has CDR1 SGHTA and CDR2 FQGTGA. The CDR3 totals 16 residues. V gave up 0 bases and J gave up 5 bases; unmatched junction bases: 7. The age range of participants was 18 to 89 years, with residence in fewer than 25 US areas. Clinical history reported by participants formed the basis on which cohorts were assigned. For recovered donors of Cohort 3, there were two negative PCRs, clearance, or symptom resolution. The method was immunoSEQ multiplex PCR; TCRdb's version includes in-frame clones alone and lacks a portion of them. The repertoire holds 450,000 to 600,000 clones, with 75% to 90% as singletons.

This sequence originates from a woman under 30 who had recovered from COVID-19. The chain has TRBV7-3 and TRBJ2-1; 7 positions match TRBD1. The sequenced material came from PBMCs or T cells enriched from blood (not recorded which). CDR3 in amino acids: CASSLTSGGIDNEQFF. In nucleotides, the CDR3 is TGTGCCAGCAGCTTAACGTCAGGGGGAATCGACAATGAGCAGTTCTTC.